The subject of this entry is one T cell receptor beta chain. The data are from a study of blood T cell repertoires in COVID-19. Turning to the study itself: The analysed material was cDNA or gDNA that came from T cells, B-cell-depleted T cells, or PBMCs.

Recruits, aged about 18 to 89 years, lived in 20 to 30 US areas. Cohorts were based on clinical histories the participants reported. Before being deemed recovered, Cohort 3 donors had two negative PCRs, clearance, or symptom resolution. This CDR3 spans 15 amino acids. Germline assignment: CDR1 SGHDT and CDR2 YYEEEE. V trimming: 1 base; J trimming: 9 bases; junction bases outside the gene matches: 6. TCRdb's copy holds only in-frame clones and misses some; the assay was immunoSEQ multiplex PCR. Of roughly 250,000 clones listed, about 93% are singletons. This TCR was sampled from a young woman who had recovered from COVID-19. Source material: PBMCs or T cells enriched from blood (not recorded which). This sequence joins TRBV5-6 and TRBJ2-1, with TRBD2 matching 11 bases. The CDR3 DNA reads as TGTGCCAGCAGCTTGTTAGCGGGGGGGCCTAGTGAGCAGTTCTTC. As protein: CASSLLAGGPSEQFF.